In this sample, the clone carrying this T cell receptor (beta chain) turned up a few times. This specimen belongs to a study of T cell responses to AZD1222 COVID-19 vaccine. Assay used: immunoSEQ multiplex PCR; TCRdb lists only in-frame clones, some missing. The table shows some 150,000 clones, with 85% to 90% occurring only once. This sequence originates from an adult in good health. The starting material was peripheral blood, obtained on day 0 of AZD1222 vaccination.

CDR3 region: CASSLGGSADTQYF. The CDR3 DNA reads TGCGCCAGCAGCTTAGGGGGGTCTGCGGATACGCAGTATTTT. The V and J genes are TRBV5-1 and TRBJ2-3, with D perhaps TRBD1 or TRBD2 (6 bases each). The CDR3 consists of 14 residues. Trimming took off 2 bases at V and 6 bases at J, with 13 bases between the two ends. The germline CDR1 and CDR2 sequences are SGHRS and YFSETQ.